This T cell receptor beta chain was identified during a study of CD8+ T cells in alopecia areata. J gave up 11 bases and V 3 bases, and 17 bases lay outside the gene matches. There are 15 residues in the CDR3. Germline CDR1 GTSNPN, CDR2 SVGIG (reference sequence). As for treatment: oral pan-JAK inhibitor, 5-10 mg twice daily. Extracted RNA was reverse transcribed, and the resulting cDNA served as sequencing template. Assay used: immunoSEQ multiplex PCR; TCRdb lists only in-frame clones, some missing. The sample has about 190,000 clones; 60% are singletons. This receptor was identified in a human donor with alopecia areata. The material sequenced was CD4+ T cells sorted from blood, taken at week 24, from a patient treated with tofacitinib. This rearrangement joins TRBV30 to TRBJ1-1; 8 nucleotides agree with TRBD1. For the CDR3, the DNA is TGTGCCTGGAGAAAATCCGGGACAGGAGGATTTGAGGCTTTCTTT. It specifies CAWRKSGTGGFEAFF.